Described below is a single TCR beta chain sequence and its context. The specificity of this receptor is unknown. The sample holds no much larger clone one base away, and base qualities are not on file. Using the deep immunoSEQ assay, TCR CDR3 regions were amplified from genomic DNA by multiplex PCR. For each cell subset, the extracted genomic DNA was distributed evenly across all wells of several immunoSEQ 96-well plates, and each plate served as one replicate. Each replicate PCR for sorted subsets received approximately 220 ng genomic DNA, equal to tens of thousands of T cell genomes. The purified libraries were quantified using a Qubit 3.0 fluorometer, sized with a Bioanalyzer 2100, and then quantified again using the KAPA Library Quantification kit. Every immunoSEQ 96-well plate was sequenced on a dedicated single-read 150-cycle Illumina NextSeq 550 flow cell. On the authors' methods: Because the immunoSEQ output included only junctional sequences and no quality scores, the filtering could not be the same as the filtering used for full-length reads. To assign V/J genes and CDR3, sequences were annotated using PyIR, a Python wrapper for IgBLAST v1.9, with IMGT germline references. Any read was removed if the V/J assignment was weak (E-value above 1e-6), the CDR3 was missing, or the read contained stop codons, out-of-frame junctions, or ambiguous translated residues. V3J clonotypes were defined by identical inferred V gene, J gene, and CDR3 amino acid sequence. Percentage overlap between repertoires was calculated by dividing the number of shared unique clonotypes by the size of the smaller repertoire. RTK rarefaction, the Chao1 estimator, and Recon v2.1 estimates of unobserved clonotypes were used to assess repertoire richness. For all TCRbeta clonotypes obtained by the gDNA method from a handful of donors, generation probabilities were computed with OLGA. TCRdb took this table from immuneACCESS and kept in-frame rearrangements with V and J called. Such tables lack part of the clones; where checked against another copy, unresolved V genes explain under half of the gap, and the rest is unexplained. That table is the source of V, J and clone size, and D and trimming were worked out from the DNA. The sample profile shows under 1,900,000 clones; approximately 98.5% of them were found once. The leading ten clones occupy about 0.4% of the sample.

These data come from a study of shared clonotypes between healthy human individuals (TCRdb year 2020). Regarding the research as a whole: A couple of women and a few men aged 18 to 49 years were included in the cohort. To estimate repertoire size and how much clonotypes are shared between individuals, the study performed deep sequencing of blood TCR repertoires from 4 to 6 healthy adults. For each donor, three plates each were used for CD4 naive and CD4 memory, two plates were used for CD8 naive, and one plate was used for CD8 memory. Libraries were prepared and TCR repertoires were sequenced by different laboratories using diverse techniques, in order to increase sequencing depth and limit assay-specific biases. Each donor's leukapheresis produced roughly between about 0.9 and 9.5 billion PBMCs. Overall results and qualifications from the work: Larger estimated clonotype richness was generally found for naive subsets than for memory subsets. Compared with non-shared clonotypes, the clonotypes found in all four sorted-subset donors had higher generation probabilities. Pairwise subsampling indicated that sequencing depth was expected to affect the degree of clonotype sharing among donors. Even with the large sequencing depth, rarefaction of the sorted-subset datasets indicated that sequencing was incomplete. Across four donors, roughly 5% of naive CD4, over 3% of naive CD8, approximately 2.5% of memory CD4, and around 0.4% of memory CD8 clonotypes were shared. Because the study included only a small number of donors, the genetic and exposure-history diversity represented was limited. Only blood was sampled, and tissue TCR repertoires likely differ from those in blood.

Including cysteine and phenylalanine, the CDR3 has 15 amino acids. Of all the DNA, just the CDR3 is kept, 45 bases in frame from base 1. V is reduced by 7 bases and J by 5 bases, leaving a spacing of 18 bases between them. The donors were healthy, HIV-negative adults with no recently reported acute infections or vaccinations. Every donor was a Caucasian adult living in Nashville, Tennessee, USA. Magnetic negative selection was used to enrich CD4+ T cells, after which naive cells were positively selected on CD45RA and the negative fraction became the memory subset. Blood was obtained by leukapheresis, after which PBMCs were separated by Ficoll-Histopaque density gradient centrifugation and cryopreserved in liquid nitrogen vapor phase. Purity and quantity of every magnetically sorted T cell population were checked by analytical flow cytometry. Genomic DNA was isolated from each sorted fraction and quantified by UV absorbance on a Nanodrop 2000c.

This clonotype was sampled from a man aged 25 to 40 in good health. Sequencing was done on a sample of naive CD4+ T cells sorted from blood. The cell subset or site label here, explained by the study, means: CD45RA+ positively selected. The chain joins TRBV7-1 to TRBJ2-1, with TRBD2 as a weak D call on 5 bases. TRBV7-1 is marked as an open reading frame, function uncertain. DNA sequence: TGTGCCAGCACCCCAATAGCGTTTCCCAACAATGAGCAGTTCTTC. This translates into CASTPIAFPNNEQFF.